This T cell receptor (beta chain) was found in a study of T-cell reconstitution after alpha-beta-depleted transplantation in children. This clonotype was recorded a few times. As yet, its antigen is unknown. V was trimmed by 3 bases and J by 2 bases, leaving 6 bases between them. The CDR3 length is 12 residues. From germline, CDR1 is SQVTM and CDR2 ANQGSEA. The authors prepared the TCRbeta library with unique molecular identifiers. Using its own MiXCR run on the PCR reads, TCRdb lists one record per CDR3 protein. The top ten hold 25% to 35% of the sample, which has about 980,000 distinct CDR3 sequences, around 30% seen once. Overall study results and limits: Roughly two months post-transplant, alpha-beta T cells reportedly originated from several hundred graft clones that had expanded.

This clonotype originated in a boy under three years old who had a stem cell transplant for SCID, so the T cells may come from the graft donor. Here the sequenced sample was PBMCs, mostly from graft donor cells, taken 360 days after TCRalphabeta/CD19-depleted stem cell transplant. This sequence joins TRBV29-1 and TRBJ2-3; D not resolved. The CDR3 DNA reads TGCAGCGTTGAGGCAATCACAGATACGCAGTATTTT. Translating it yields CSVEAITDTQYF.